This TCR beta chain is from a study of shared clonotypes between healthy human individuals. Notes on the study in general: Sharing of clonotypes among donors was expected to vary with sequencing depth. Memory subsets generally showed smaller estimated richness than naive subsets did.

Assay: immunoSEQ multiplex PCR; the TCRdb copy retains only in-frame clones and omits some. The data hold roughly 2.6 million clones, with 90% to 95% observed a single time. Germline assignment: CDR1 SGHRS and CDR2 YFSETQ. CDR3 length: 16 amino acids. V shed 1 base and J 2 bases; nucleotides not matched to a gene: 4. About this clone itself: Its target is unknown.

The chain couples TRBV5-1 to TRBJ2-5; 11 bases fit TRBD2. The sequence came from a man between 18 and 29 years old in good health. Material for sequencing was naive CD4+ T cells sorted from blood. As to subset: CD45RA+ positively selected. The CDR3, as DNA: TGCGCCAGCAGCTTGTTCTCTAGCGGGGGGCAAGAGACCCAGTACTTC. It translates to CASSLFSSGGQETQYF.